The 29 T cell receptor beta chains in this list originate from one sample, sequenced in a study of CD8+CD57+ T cells in acquired aplastic anemia. Genomic DNA acted as the template from which TCR beta VDJ combination and CDR3 sequence profiling were carried out. TCRdb re-derived calls from the reads in MiXCR, one entry per CDR3 protein. The data contain approximately 65,000 distinct CDR3 sequences, less than 65% of them singletons. The material sequenced was sorted CD4+, CD8+, or CD8+CD57+ T cells (not recorded which) from PBMCs. The receptor set was obtained from a human donor in good health, serving as a control.

The chain links TRBV15 to TRBJ2-3; no firm D call. CDR3 length: 13 amino acids. Germline CDR1 is LNHNV and CDR2 is YYDKDF (reference sequence). V was shortened by 3 bases and J by 0 bases, with 4 bases between the two germline ends. CDR3 region: CATSSGSTDTQYF. CDR3 coding DNA: TGTGCCACCAGCAGCGGGAGCACAGATACGCAGTATTTT.

The table lists this clonotype with a few counts. Mismatch with germline at one junction end may stem from a read error. The V and J genes are TRBV7-2 and TRBJ2-1; 7 bases are a match to TRBD1. The germline CDR1 and CDR2 sequences are SGHTA and FQGNSA. This CDR3 region has 15 residues. CDR3 loop: CASSLAHRGYAEQFF. The CDR3 DNA is TGTGCCAGCAGCTTAGCCCACAGGGGTTACGCTGAGCAGTTCTTT.

This chain connects TRBV24-1 to TRBJ2-1, with 8 positions matching TRBD1. Germline CDR1 and CDR2: KGHDR and SFDVKD. The CDR3 sequence is 13 residues long. J gave up 8 bases and V 7 bases, and 6 bases lay outside the gene matches. The CDR3 loop is CATRAGGQDEQFF. The CDR3 DNA follows: TGTGCCACCAGGGCAGGGGGCCAAGATGAGCAGTTCTTC.

Many counts were recorded for this clonotype. V usage is TRBV7-2 and J usage is TRBJ1-2; D is unresolved. The V gene's germline CDR1 is SGHTA and CDR2 FQGNSA. Trimming cost V 0 bases and J 4 bases, with 12 bases left between them. The CDR3 length is 15 residues. CDR3 DNA sequence: TGTGCCAGCAGCTTAGCACAGAGAATAGGCTATGGCTACACCTTC. The encoded protein is CASSLAQRIGYGYTF.

The rearrangement uses TRBV25-1 and TRBJ1-2; D is undetermined. V shed 7 bases and J shed 2 bases, with 11 bases lying between them. The CDR3 sequence is 13 residues long. Germline V gives CDR1 MGHDK, CDR2 SYGVNS. Here the CDR3 reads CASMPDSNYGYTF. CDR3 nucleotides: TGTGCCAGCATGCCCGATTCCAACTATGGCTACACCTTC.

This clonotype is categorized as medium-sized (0.01 to 0.1%). The rearrangement uses TRBV24-1 and TRBJ2-3; 8 nucleotides agree with TRBD1. CDR3 length: 17 residues. Germline values: CDR1 KGHDR, CDR2 SFDVKD. After removal of 5 bases from V and 0 bases from J, the junction contained 9 bases not matched to a gene. The CDR3 sequence is CATSAHRTGSSTDTQYF. Written as DNA, the CDR3 is TGTGCCACCAGTGCCCATCGGACAGGGTCTAGCACAGATACGCAGTATTTT.

The chain has TRBV7-9 and TRBJ1-6; D remains ambiguous. V was cut by 1 base and J by 7 bases, with 8 bases left in between. This CDR3 has 14 residues. The germline V gene has CDR1 SEHNR and CDR2 FQNEAQ (reference sequence). DNA for the CDR3: TGTGCCAGCAGCTTAGTAGAGGGAAATTCACCCCTCCACTTT. Its protein product is CASSLVEGNSPLHF.

There are many counts of this clonotype. CDR3: CAWSPGGGEQYF. CDR3 nucleotides: TGTGCCTGGAGTCCCGGGGGCGGCGAGCAGTACTTC. This rearrangement joins TRBV30 to TRBJ2-7; possibly TRBD1 or TRBD2 for D (6 bases each). The length of the CDR3 is 12 residues. CDR1 GTSNPN and CDR2 SVGIG come from the germline V gene (reference sequence). V was trimmed by 2 bases and J by 6 bases, leaving 11 bases between them.

Here the CDR3 reads CATSSAYQETQYF. The CDR3 coding sequence is TGTGCCACCAGCAGTGCTTATCAAGAGACCCAGTACTTC. This chain joins TRBV15 and TRBJ2-5, with D hard to call. The CDR3 sequence is 13 residues long. Deletions cut 3 bases from V and 2 bases from J, with 7 bases between. Germline values: CDR1 LNHNV, CDR2 YYDKDF (reference sequence). Using reference TRBV15 and TRBJ2-5 for the parts outside the CDR3, the full variable domain is DAMVIQNPRYQVTQFGKPVTLSCSQTLNHNVMYWYQQKSSQAPKLLFHYYDKDFNNEADTPDNFQSRRPNTSFCFLDIRSPGLGDTAMYLCATSSAYQETQYFGPGTRLLVL.

This chain joins TRBV30 and TRBJ2-1; 8 nucleotides agree with TRBD2. Germline loops: CDR1 GTSNPN, CDR2 SVGIG (reference sequence). The CDR3 extends over 14 amino acids. Germline trimming cut 3 bases from V and 8 bases from J; bases unmatched to any gene: 9. The CDR3 bases are TGTGCCTGGAGAGCCGGGACTAGGCGCTATGAGCAGTTCTTC. Protein product: CAWRAGTRRYEQFF.

The chain combines TRBV15 with TRBJ1-5; D remains unclear. The germline V gene has CDR1 LNHNV and CDR2 YYDKDF (reference sequence). The CDR3 totals 14 residues. V was shortened by 4 bases and J by 0 bases, with 7 bases between the two germline ends. The CDR3 here is CATSKVNSNQPQHF. CDR3 DNA: TGTGCCACCAGCAAAGTGAATAGCAATCAGCCCCAGCATTTT. Full variable domain (rest looked up from reference TRBV15 and TRBJ1-5): DAMVIQNPRYQVTQFGKPVTLSCSQTLNHNVMYWYQQKSSQAPKLLFHYYDKDFNNEADTPDNFQSRRPNTSFCFLDIRSPGLGDTAMYLCATSKVNSNQPQHFGDGTRLSIL.

This clonotype was detected a few times. The chain links TRBV19 to TRBJ2-1; TRBD2 aligns across 13 bases. This CDR3 region has 16 residues. J was trimmed by 4 bases and V by 9 bases; bases with no gene match: 9. Germline assignment: CDR1 LNHDA and CDR2 SQIVND (reference sequence). CDR3 region: CASGGLAGPFYNEQFF. The CDR3 DNA is TGTGCCAGCGGGGGACTAGCGGGGCCATTTTACAATGAGCAGTTCTTC.

The chain is built from TRBV2 and TRBJ2-1; 9 bases map to TRBD2. Germline V CDR1 and CDR2: SNHLY, FYNNEI. The CDR3 loop spans 15 amino acids. V dropped 2 bases and J dropped 4; count of bases not matched to a gene: 3. CDR3: CASSELAGSYNEQFF. DNA of the CDR3: TGTGCCAGCAGTGAACTAGCGGGATCGTACAATGAGCAGTTCTTC.

As for this clonotype: Compared with germline, one end of the junction differs, possibly owing to a read error. The rearrangement uses TRBV14 and TRBJ2-1; 7 bases match TRBD1. Per the germline V gene, CDR1 is SGHDN and CDR2 is FVKESK. The CDR3 sequence is 12 residues long. The CDR3 DNA reads as TGTGCCAGAAGCCCAGGGGGCAATGAGCAGTTCTTC. Encoded protein: CARSPGGNEQFF.

This rearrangement joins TRBV2 to TRBJ1-2; no clear D gene. The CDR3 runs 13 residues. V lost 8 bases and J 6 bases, leaving 16 bases between the germline ends. The V gene's germline CDR1 is SNHLY and CDR2 FYNNEI. CDR3 region: CASQDGGYDGYTF. The CDR3 nucleotides read TGTGCCAGCCAGGACGGCGGGTATGATGGCTACACCTTC.

The V call is TRBV24-1, the J call TRBJ1-6; no reliable D call. The V gene's germline CDR1 is KGHDR and CDR2 SFDVKD. The CDR3 totals 16 residues. V lost 4 bases and J 10 bases, leaving 19 bases between the germline ends. CDR3 loop: CATSERRGERGSPLHF. The CDR3, as DNA: TGTGCCACCAGTGAACGGCGCGGGGAAAGAGGGTCACCCCTCCACTTT.

V usage is TRBV20-1 and J usage is TRBJ2-1; the match to TRBD2 covers 8 bases. The V gene end was trimmed by 8 bases and the J gene end by 9 bases; junction bases not matched to a gene: 12. The CDR3 has 13 residues. Per the germline V gene, CDR1 is DFQATT and CDR2 is SNEGSKA (reference sequence). The CDR3 reads CSSRAGVNAEQFF. CDR3 nucleotides: TGCAGTTCTCGAGCGGGAGTGAATGCTGAGCAGTTCTTC.

There are many counts of this clonotype. The gene calls are TRBV6-1 and TRBJ1-3, with D perhaps matching TRBD1 (5 bases). V lost 2 bases and J 8 bases, leaving 19 bases between the germline ends. The germline V gene has CDR1 MNHNS and CDR2 SASEGT. This CDR3 is built from 16 residues. The CDR3 here is CASSETPTDSGDTIYF. The CDR3 DNA sequence: TGTGCCAGCAGTGAAACCCCCACCGACAGTGGGGACACCATATATTTT.

This sequence joins TRBV9 and TRBJ2-7, with unresolved D. Trimming shortened V by 5 bases and J by 5 bases, and 11 bases separated the two germline ends. The CDR3 spans 12 residues. Per germline, CDR1 SGDLS and CDR2 YYNGEE. The CDR3 loop is CASSESLHEQYF. The CDR3 bases are TGTGCCAGCAGTGAAAGCCTCCACGAGCAGTACTTC.

In its sample, this clonotype was seen many times. The DNA of the CDR3 is TGTGCCAGCAGCCAAACCCGGGACCGCCCGGATACGCAGTATTTT. Translated, it gives CASSQTRDRPDTQYF. The chain couples TRBV14 to TRBJ2-3; TRBD1 or TRBD2 may be the D gene (5 bases each). V lost 2 bases, J lost 6 bases, and 15 bases lay in between. This CDR3 spans 15 amino acids. Germline lookup yields CDR1 SGHDN and CDR2 FVKESK. The whole variable domain, filled in from reference TRBV14 and TRBJ2-3, reads EAGVTQFPSHSVIEKGQTVTLRCDPISGHDNLYWYRRVMGKEIKFLLHFVKESKQDESGMPNNRFLAERTGGTYSTLKVQPAELEDSGVYFCASSQTRDRPDTQYFGPGTRLTVL.

The V and J genes are TRBV7-9 and TRBJ2-7; the D gene is possibly TRBD2 (5 bases). Germline loops: CDR1 SEHNR, CDR2 FQNEAQ (reference sequence). V lost 0 bases and J 2 bases, leaving 8 bases between the germline ends. The length of the CDR3 is 14 residues. The CDR3 coding sequence is TGTGCCAGCAGCTTAGCGCTAGCACCCTACGAGCAGTACTTC. This encodes CASSLALAPYEQYF.

This chain links TRBV10-3 with TRBJ1-4; the D gene is possibly TRBD1 (5 bases). This CDR3 comprises 15 residues. The germline V and J ends were trimmed by 3 bases and 4 bases, with 12 bases remaining between them. Looked up from germline, CDR1 is ENHRY and CDR2 is SYGVKD. This chain's CDR3 is CAISENDSYNEKLFF. The CDR3 nucleotides are TGTGCCATCAGTGAAAACGACAGTTATAATGAAAAACTGTTTTTT.

Many counts were recorded for this clonotype. The chain recombines TRBV5-1 with TRBJ2-7, with D maybe TRBD1 (5 bases). The CDR3 spans 14 residues. Deletions cut 2 bases from V and 5 bases from J, with 14 bases between. Germline CDR1 and CDR2: SGHRS and YFSETQ. The CDR3 sequence: CASSFGRVNNEQYF. CDR3 bases: TGCGCCAGCAGCTTCGGCAGGGTAAACAACGAGCAGTACTTC.

This clonotype was observed at least ten times. CDR3 nucleotides: TGTGCCAGCAACTTAGGGGGCGAGGCGCTCTACGAGCAGTACTTC. It yields the protein CASNLGGEALYEQYF. The J gene is TRBJ2-7, the V gene TRBV5-5, with TRBD1 matching over 7 bases. Germline V gene sequence: CDR1 SGHKS, CDR2 YYEKEE (reference sequence). This CDR3 contains 15 residues. Unmatched junction bases numbered 12, after V lost 6 bases and J lost 3 bases.

This rearrangement joins TRBV19 to TRBJ1-5; TRBD1 matches at 7 bases. The CDR3 is 15 amino acids. Trimming cost V 8 bases and J 3 bases; bases outside gene matches: 10. The germline V gene has CDR1 LNHDA and CDR2 SQIVND (reference sequence). The CDR3 loop reads CASRRQGLSNQPQHF. CDR3 sequence (DNA): TGTGCCAGTCGCAGACAGGGACTTTCCAATCAGCCCCAGCATTTT.

This clonotype occurred many times. V usage is TRBV2 and J usage is TRBJ2-3; D perhaps matches TRBD2 (7 bases). Trimming shortened V by 5 bases and J by 6 bases, and 21 bases separated the two germline ends. The CDR3 covers 16 residues. The V gene's germline CDR1 is SNHLY and CDR2 FYNNEI. The CDR3 coding sequence is TGTGCCAGCAGTCTGGGGGCTAGCGGAGCCGGGGATACGCAGTATTTT. Encoded protein: CASSLGASGAGDTQYF.

This clonotype has ten or more counts. The chain uses TRBV20-1 and TRBJ1-1; D unresolved. The CDR3 has 13 residues. Germline lookup yields CDR1 DFQATT and CDR2 SNEGSKA (reference sequence). The V end was cut by 6 bases, the J end by 4 bases, with 15 bases between. CDR3 region: CSAPGRFVTEAFF. CDR3 sequence (DNA): TGCAGTGCCCCCGGGAGATTTGTCACTGAAGCTTTCTTT.

This chain connects TRBV5-1 to TRBJ1-2; the D gene is possibly TRBD1 (5 bases). V was trimmed by 7 bases and J by 1 base, leaving 11 bases between them. The CDR3 is made up of 13 amino acids. The V gene's germline CDR1 is SGHRS and CDR2 YFSETQ. The CDR3 reads CASGEQDNYGYTF. The CDR3 nucleotides read TGCGCCAGCGGCGAACAGGATAACTATGGCTACACCTTC.

This chain links TRBV10-3 with TRBJ2-3, with D possibly TRBD2 on 6 matching bases. The CDR3 sequence is 16 residues long. The V gene's germline CDR1 is ENHRY and CDR2 SYGVKD. Trimming took off 6 bases at V and 6 bases at J, with 22 bases between the two ends. CDR3 amino acids: CAIRGGDGASLDTQYF. The CDR3 region has the DNA TGTGCCATCAGGGGGGGTGACGGGGCGAGTTTGGATACGCAGTATTTT.